The source of this T cell receptor beta chain is a study of OX40 agonist ivuxolimab in advanced cancers. The study, taken as a whole, reports: Some of the nonresponding patients also showed low levels of normalized T-cell clonal expansion. Average numbers of expanded clones were greater in CD8+ T cells than in CD4+.

As concerns this clone: Its antigen remains unidentified.

Method: immunoSEQ multiplex PCR; TCRdb's copy keeps in-frame clones and lacks some. The sample records tens of thousands of clones, over 75% being singletons. The J segment lost 5 bases and the V segment lost 2 bases, leaving 5 bases of the junction unmatched. Per the germline V gene, CDR1 is MDHEN and CDR2 is SYDVKM. CDR3 length: 16 residues. The sequence was collected from an adult with an advanced solid tumor such as melanoma, head and neck, liver or kidney cancer. The V call is TRBV28, the J call TRBJ1-5, with 11 nucleotides matching TRBD1. The sample was CD4+ or CD8+ T cells sorted from blood, taken in a trial of the OX40 agonist ivuxolimab. Here the CDR3 DNA reads TGTGCCAGCAGTTTAGTCCCGGGACAGGGGGATCAGCCCCAGCATTTT. It translates to CASSLVPGQGDQPQHF.